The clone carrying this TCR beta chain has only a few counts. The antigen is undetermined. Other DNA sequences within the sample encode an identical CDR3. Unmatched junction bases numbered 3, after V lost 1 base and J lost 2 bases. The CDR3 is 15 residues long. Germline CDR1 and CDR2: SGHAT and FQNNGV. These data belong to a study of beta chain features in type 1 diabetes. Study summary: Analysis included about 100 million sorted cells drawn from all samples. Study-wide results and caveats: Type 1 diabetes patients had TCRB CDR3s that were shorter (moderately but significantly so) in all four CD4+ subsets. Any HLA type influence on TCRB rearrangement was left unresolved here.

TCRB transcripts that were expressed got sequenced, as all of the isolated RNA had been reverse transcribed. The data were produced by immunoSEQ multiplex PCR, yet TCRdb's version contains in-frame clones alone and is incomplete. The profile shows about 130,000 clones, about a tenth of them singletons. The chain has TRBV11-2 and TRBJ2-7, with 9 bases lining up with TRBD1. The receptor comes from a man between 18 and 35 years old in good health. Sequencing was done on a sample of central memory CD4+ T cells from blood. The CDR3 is CASSLVGQGPYEQYF. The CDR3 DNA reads TGTGCCAGCAGCTTAGTGGGACAGGGCCCCTACGAGCAGTACTTC.